This T cell receptor beta chain was sequenced in a study of blood T cell repertoires in COVID-19. As for the study in general: Sites across the United States, Italy and Spain contributed samples from acute and convalescent COVID-19. In each case, the material was cDNA or gDNA derived from T cells, B-cell-depleted T cells, or PBMCs.

Trimming removed 6 bases from V and 4 bases from J, with 8 bases in between. This CDR3 contains 12 residues. The V gene's germline CDR1 is MNHEY and CDR2 SMNVEV (reference sequence). Original processing notes: Reference gene primer amplification gave estimated nucleated cell counts. The repertoire was sequenced with immunoSEQ multiplex PCR; TCRdb's copy has only in-frame clones and lacks some. Clone size and the V and J calls come from that table; the DNA yielded D and trimming. The table includes 30,000 to 40,000 clones, roughly 88% detected once. This rearrangement joins TRBV27 to TRBJ2-3, with a possible D match to TRBD2 (6 bases). The TCR originated in an elderly man with acute or convalescent COVID-19. The material sequenced was peripheral blood. The CDR3 sequence: CASSTSPDTQYF. As DNA, the CDR3 is TGTGCCAGCAGCACTAGCCCAGATACGCAGTATTTT.